Presented here are 17 T cell receptor beta chains from one specimen sequenced in a study of cytomegalovirus exposure and HLA in healthy donors. TCRdb's table, derived via immunoSEQ multiplex PCR, lists solely in-frame clones and lacks some. The top ten hold around 4.5% of the sample, which has more than 90,000 clones, roughly nine tenths seen once. Source material: PBMCs. Every receptor here comes from a man younger than 30 in good health and CMV-seropositive.

The CDR3 sequence: CASSESRVSPQHF. CDR3 nucleotide sequence: TGCGCCAGCAGTGAGTCCAGGGTATCGCCCCAGCATTTT. This rearrangement joins TRBV10-1 to TRBJ1-5; D possibly corresponds to TRBD1 (5 bases). Trimming took off 0 bases at V and 9 bases at J, with 9 bases between the two ends. There are 13 residues in the CDR3. CDR1 WNHNN and CDR2 SYGVQD come from the germline V gene (reference sequence).

This chain links TRBV9 with TRBJ2-7; possible D gene TRBD2, 5 bases. The ends were cut back, 4 bases at V and 2 bases at J, with 13 bases in the middle. The CDR3 sequence is 14 residues long. Germline CDR1 is SGDLS and CDR2 is YYNGEE. Written as DNA, the CDR3 is TGTGCCAGCAGCCCCGAGGGCAGCCCCTACGAGCAGTACTTC. Its translation: CASSPEGSPYEQYF. The complete variable domain, with remaining parts taken from reference TRBV9 and TRBJ2-7, reads DSGVTQTPKHLITATGQRVTLRCSPRSGDLSVYWYQQSLDQGLQFLIQYYNGEERAKGNILERFSAQQFPDLHSELNLSSLELGDSALYFCASSPEGSPYEQYFGPGTRLTVT.

This chain joins TRBV6-5 and TRBJ2-2, with a possible D match to TRBD2 (5 bases). V lost 3 bases and J lost 4, with 9 bases in between. Germline CDR1 is MNHEY and CDR2 is SVGAGI. This CDR3 has 14 amino acids. This CDR3 is CASSYSGSTGELFF. The CDR3 coding sequence is TGTGCCAGCAGTTATTCGGGAAGCACCGGGGAGCTGTTTTTT.

In this sample, this clone turned up once. The genes are TRBV6-1 and TRBJ2-7; D unclear. CDR3 length equals 14 residues. In germline, CDR1 is MNHNS, CDR2 SASEGT. Trimming removed 2 bases from V and 4 bases from J, with 12 bases in between. As DNA, the CDR3 is TGTGCCAGCAGTGAACTCCTGCCGGAGTACGAGCAGTACTTC. Translating gives CASSELLPEYEQYF.

The chain employs TRBV4-2 and TRBJ2-2, with a tentative D call TRBD1 (5 bases). With 1 base removed from V and 3 bases from J, the gap between germline ends came to 9 bases. In germline, CDR1 is LGHNA, CDR2 YNFKEQ. The CDR3 covers 15 residues. The CDR3 DNA follows: TGTGCCAGCAGCCAAGGGCAGGGTCACACCGGGGAGCTGTTTTTT. Encoded protein: CASSQGQGHTGELFF.

This chain uses TRBV2 with TRBJ1-3, with 7 bases matching TRBD1. The CDR3 spans 14 residues. The V gene's germline CDR1 is SNHLY and CDR2 FYNNEI. V lost 6 bases and J lost 0; bases outside the gene matches: 2. Written as DNA, the CDR3 is TGTGCCAGCAGGACAGGGTTCTCTGGAAACACCATATATTTT. Translation gives CASRTGFSGNTIYF.

The chain couples TRBV5-1 to TRBJ1-1; D not resolved. This CDR3 has 17 amino acids. Germline values: CDR1 SGHRS, CDR2 YFSETQ. V shed 3 bases and J shed 1 base, with 19 bases lying between them. CDR3 in amino acids: CASSSAEGLTRNTEAFF. The CDR3 DNA reads TGCGCCAGCAGCTCCGCGGAGGGCCTAACGAGGAACACTGAAGCTTTCTTT. Complete variable domain (other parts from reference TRBV5-1 and TRBJ1-1): KAGVTQTPRYLIKTRGQQVTLSCSPISGHRSVSWYQQTPGQGLQFLFEYFSETQRNKGNFPGRFSGRQFSNSRSEMNVSTLELGDSALYLCASSSAEGLTRNTEAFFGQGTRLTVV.

This clone appeared a single time. J is TRBJ2-1 and V is TRBV6-5; 8 nucleotides align to TRBD1. V dropped 2 bases and J dropped 9; count of bases not matched to a gene: 9. CDR1 is MNHEY, CDR2 SVGAGI, per germline. The CDR3 spans 15 residues. The CDR3: CASSYKDRVPPEQFF. The CDR3 coding sequence is TGTGCCAGCAGTTACAAGGACAGGGTCCCCCCTGAGCAGTTCTTC.

The count of this clone is one. This rearrangement joins TRBV5-5 to TRBJ1-1; 7 bases map to TRBD1. V lost 4 bases, J lost 4 bases, and 7 bases stayed unmatched. The CDR3 is made up of 14 amino acids. The germline V gene encodes CDR1 SGHKS and CDR2 YYEKEE (reference sequence). CDR3 bases: TGTGCCAGCAGCAAGGGACAGCCGGGCACTGAAGCTTTCTTT. Amino acids: CASSKGQPGTEAFF.

This CDR3 is CASSPQRETQYF. CDR3 DNA sequence: TGTGCCAGCAGCCCCCAGCGGGAGACCCAGTACTTC. This chain uses TRBV7-2 with TRBJ2-5, with D possibly being TRBD2 (5 bases). Looked up from germline, CDR1 is SGHTA and CDR2 is FQGNSA. CDR3 size: 12 residues. The ends were cut back, 5 bases at V and 5 bases at J, with 9 bases in the middle.

J is TRBJ2-6 and V is TRBV28, with 7 bases that match TRBD2. Germline V gives CDR1 MDHEN, CDR2 SYDVKM. This CDR3 is built from 15 residues. V shed 4 bases, J shed 0 bases, and the junction held 0 bases outside the gene matches. The DNA for the CDR3 is TGTGCCAGCAGTTGGGGGGGCTCTGGGGCCAACGTCCTGACTTTC. Encoded protein: CASSWGGSGANVLTF.

The genes are TRBV6-5 and TRBJ2-1; possibly TRBD1 for D (6 bases). Between the trimmed V and J ends, which lost 1 base and 3 bases, there was a span of 13 bases. The CDR3 loop spans 16 amino acids. The germline gives CDR1 MNHEY, CDR2 SVGAGI. The CDR3 DNA follows: TGTGCCAGCAGTTACTTAATGACAGGCATCTACAATGAGCAGTTCTTC. This codes for CASSYLMTGIYNEQFF.

The rearrangement links TRBV27 to TRBJ2-7, with a weak D call TRBD1 (6 bases). With 3 bases removed from V and 3 bases from J, the gap between germline ends came to 9 bases. The germline V gene has CDR1 MNHEY and CDR2 SMNVEV (reference sequence). The CDR3 spans 13 residues. The CDR3 nucleotides read TGTGCCAGCAGTTTTCGGACAGACTACGAGCAGTACTTC. Protein: CASSFRTDYEQYF.

The chain uses TRBV27 and TRBJ2-1; 8 bases are a match to TRBD2. The V gene end was trimmed by 6 bases and the J gene end by 4 bases; junction bases not matched to a gene: 8. CDR1 MNHEY and CDR2 SMNVEV come from the germline V gene (reference sequence). The CDR3 spans 15 residues. The CDR3 DNA is TGTGCCAGCAGCAACGGGGGGGCCGGGTACAATGAGCAGTTCTTC. It yields the protein CASSNGGAGYNEQFF.

The chain couples TRBV6-1 to TRBJ2-1; TRBD2 aligns across 8 bases. Germline loops: CDR1 MNHNS, CDR2 SASEGT. V shed 2 bases, J shed 2 bases, and the junction held 5 bases outside the gene matches. There are 16 residues in the CDR3. CDR3 sequence reads: CASSESGGGPYNEQFF. CDR3 nucleotides: TGTGCCAGCAGTGAAAGTGGCGGGGGGCCCTACAATGAGCAGTTCTTC.

The chain links TRBV6-5 to TRBJ2-1, with D hard to call. Trimming stripped 6 bases from V and 2 bases from J, with 11 bases between. The V gene's germline CDR1 is MNHEY and CDR2 SVGAGI. The CDR3 consists of 14 residues. The CDR3 sequence: CASSPNLAYNEQFF. The CDR3 bases are TGTGCCAGCAGCCCTAATCTAGCCTACAATGAGCAGTTCTTC.

The rearrangement links TRBV5-1 to TRBJ2-3; TRBD2 might be the D (6 bases). The germline V gene has CDR1 SGHRS and CDR2 YFSETQ. Trimming took 5 bases from V and 1 from J, leaving 14 bases between them. The CDR3 is 15 residues long. CDR3 DNA sequence: TGCGCCAGCAGATCGGCTAGCGTAGGCACAGATACGCAGTATTTT. This codes for CASRSASVGTDTQYF. Full variable domain (missing parts from reference TRBV5-1 and TRBJ2-3): KAGVTQTPRYLIKTRGQQVTLSCSPISGHRSVSWYQQTPGQGLQFLFEYFSETQRNKGNFPGRFSGRQFSNSRSEMNVSTLELGDSALYLCASRSASVGTDTQYFGPGTRLTVL.